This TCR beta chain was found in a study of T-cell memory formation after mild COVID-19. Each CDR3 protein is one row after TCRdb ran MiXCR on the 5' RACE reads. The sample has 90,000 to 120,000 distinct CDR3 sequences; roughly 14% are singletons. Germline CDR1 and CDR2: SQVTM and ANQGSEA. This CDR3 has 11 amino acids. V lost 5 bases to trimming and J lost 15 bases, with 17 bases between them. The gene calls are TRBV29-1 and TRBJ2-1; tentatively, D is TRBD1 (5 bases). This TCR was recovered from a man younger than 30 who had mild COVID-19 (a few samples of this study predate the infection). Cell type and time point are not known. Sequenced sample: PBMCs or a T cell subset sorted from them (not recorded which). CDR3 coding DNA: TGCAGCGTTCCCGACAGTATTCGTATGTTCTTC. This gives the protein CSVPDSIRMFF.